This TCR beta chain was identified during a study of cytomegalovirus exposure and HLA in healthy donors. For the study at large: Findings of an earlier analysis included roughly 110 million unique TCR beta sequences from 200 million or so T cells. Whole-study findings and limits: Associated with HLA alleles at 0.05 false discovery rate in a later analysis were some 16,000 TCR beta sequences. Evidence from a later analysis indicated that most CMV-associated TCR beta chains looked HLA-restricted. One variant, a missense change in DCLRE1C, was linked in a later analysis to TCR beta V- and J-gene trimming.

Germline V gene data show CDR1 as SGHTA and CDR2 as FQGTGA. The V gene lost 5 bases and the J gene lost 5 bases, with 16 bases spanning the gap. CDR3 length: 14 amino acids. The PCR was carried out with 60 Vbeta primers and 13 Jbeta primers. The data were produced by immunoSEQ multiplex PCR, yet TCRdb's version contains in-frame clones alone and is incomplete. The sample has 110,000 to 150,000 clones, about 80% seen once. In regard to this clone: What it binds is not known.

The receptor was isolated from a man aged 35 to 55 in good health and CMV-seronegative. Sample: PBMCs. V and J are TRBV7-3 and TRBJ2-7; tentatively, D is TRBD1 (5 bases). The CDR3 reads CASSPTENRDEQYF. In DNA, the CDR3 is TGTGCCAGCAGCCCGACAGAGAATAGGGACGAGCAGTACTTC.